This entry features one T cell receptor (beta chain) sequence. This specimen comes from a study of beta chain features in type 1 diabetes. Expressed TCRB transcripts were sequenced because the isolated RNA had all been reverse transcribed beforehand. For naive, central memory and regulatory T cell samples, reads averaged around 3.6 million. Generated by immunoSEQ multiplex PCR, the TCRdb table keeps only in-frame clones and is missing some. The repertoire holds 300,000 or so clones, with 8% as singletons. CDR1 and CDR2 from the germline V gene are ENHRY and SYGVKD. The V gene lost 6 bases and the J gene lost 7 bases, with 21 bases spanning the gap. CDR3 length: 15 residues.

The sequence was collected from a woman aged 18-29 years in good health. V and J are TRBV10-3 and TRBJ2-5; a possible D gene is TRBD1 (6 bases). The sequenced material came from central memory CD4+ T cells from blood. The CDR3 DNA is TGTGCCATCAGGAGCCAACAGGGAACCCTCGGGACCCAGTACTTC. It translates to CAIRSQQGTLGTQYF.